The clone carrying this T cell receptor (beta chain) was recorded a few times. The antigen is not known. This record belongs to a study of T cell responses to AZD1222 COVID-19 vaccine. With 2 bases removed from V and 2 bases from J, the gap between germline ends came to 16 bases. Germline V gives CDR1 MNHEY, CDR2 SVGEGT. The CDR3 is made up of 17 amino acids. Overall study findings and caveats: The number of AZD1222 recipients seropositive at baseline was only six. Dominant CD4 TCR responses targeted spike regions 160-218 and 743-854.

TCRdb's copy holds only in-frame clones and misses some; the assay was immunoSEQ multiplex PCR. The sample records just over 20,000 clones, approximately 82% being singletons. V is TRBV6-2 or TRBV6-3 and J is TRBJ1-5, with TRBD1 as a possible D gene (5 bases). The sequence was collected from an adult in good health. Sequencing was performed on peripheral blood, taken on day 0 of AZD1222 vaccination. CDR3 DNA: TGTGCCAGCAGTTACCTCTCGGGGGTCAGAGGCAATCAGCCCCAGCATTTT. Its protein product is CASSYLSGVRGNQPQHF.